The clone carrying this TCR beta chain has just one count. Clones were read by immunoSEQ multiplex PCR, and TCRdb kept only the in-frame ones, dropping some. The sample records about 38,000 clones, roughly 92% being singletons. The sample originates from a study of a mutant IDH1 vaccine in newly diagnosed glioma. Study-wide background: Patients previously underwent radiotherapy, temozolomide, or both, and most underwent both.

CDR3 size: 16 residues. The J segment lost 5 bases and the V segment lost 1 base, leaving 6 bases of the junction unmatched. The germline V gene encodes CDR1 SGHDN and CDR2 FVKESK. Time point reported: baseline, week 1 (first vaccination visit). Treatment described: pre-vaccination baseline after standard-of-care therapy. Donors' newly diagnosed IDH1-mutant WHO grade 3 or 4 astrocytomas lacked nuclear ATRX. The clonotype comes from a man aged 18 to 30 with glioma. The sample consisted of PBMCs, taken from a glioma patient treated with radiotherapy, temozolomide or both. The chain links TRBV14 to TRBJ2-1, with 9 nucleotides matching TRBD1. The CDR3 region has the DNA TGTGCCAGCAGCCAAGTTCCGGGACAGGGCGACAATGAGCAGTTCTTC. As protein: CASSQVPGQGDNEQFF.